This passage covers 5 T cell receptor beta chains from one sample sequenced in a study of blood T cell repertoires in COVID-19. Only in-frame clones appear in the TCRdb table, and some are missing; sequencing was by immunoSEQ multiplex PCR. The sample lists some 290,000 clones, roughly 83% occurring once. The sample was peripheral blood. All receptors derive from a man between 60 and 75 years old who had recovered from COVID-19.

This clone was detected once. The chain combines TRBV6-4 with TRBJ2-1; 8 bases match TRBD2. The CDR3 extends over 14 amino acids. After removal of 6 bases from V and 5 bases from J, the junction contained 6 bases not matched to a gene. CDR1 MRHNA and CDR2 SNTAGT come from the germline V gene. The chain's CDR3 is CASRQGLENNEQFF. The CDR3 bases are TGTGCCAGCAGACAGGGACTAGAAAACAATGAGCAGTTCTTC.

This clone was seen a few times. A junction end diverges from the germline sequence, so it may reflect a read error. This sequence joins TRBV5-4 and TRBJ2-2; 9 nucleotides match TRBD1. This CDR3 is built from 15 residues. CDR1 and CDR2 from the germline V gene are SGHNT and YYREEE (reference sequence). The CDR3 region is CASRLGQGNTGELFF. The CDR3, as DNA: TGTGCCAGCAGGTTGGGACAGGGAAACACCGGGGAGCTGTTTTTT.

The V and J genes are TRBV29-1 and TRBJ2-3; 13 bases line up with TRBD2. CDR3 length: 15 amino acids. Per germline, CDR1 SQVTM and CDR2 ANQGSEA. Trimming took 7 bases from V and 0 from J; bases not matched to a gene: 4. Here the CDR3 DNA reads TGCAGCGCCGGGACTAGCGGGATGAGCACAGATACGCAGTATTTT. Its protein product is CSAGTSGMSTDTQYF.

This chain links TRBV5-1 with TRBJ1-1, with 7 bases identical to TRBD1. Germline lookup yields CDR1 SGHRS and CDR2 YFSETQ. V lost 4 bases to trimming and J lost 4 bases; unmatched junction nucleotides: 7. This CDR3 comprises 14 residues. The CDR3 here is CASSPGQEVTEAFF. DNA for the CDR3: TGCGCCAGCAGCCCCGGACAGGAGGTCACTGAAGCTTTCTTT. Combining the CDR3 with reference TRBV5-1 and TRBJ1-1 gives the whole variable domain KAGVTQTPRYLIKTRGQQVTLSCSPISGHRSVSWYQQTPGQGLQFLFEYFSETQRNKGNFPGRFSGRQFSNSRSEMNVSTLELGDSALYLCASSPGQEVTEAFFGQGTRLTVV.

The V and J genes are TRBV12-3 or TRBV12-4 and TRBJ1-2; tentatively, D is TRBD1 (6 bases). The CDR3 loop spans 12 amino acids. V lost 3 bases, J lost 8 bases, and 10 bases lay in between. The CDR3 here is CASSFTGTGYTF. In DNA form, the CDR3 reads TGTGCCAGCAGTTTCACAGGGACCGGCTACACCTTC.